This T cell receptor (beta chain) was documented in a study of shared clonotypes between healthy human individuals. The CDR3 is made up of 12 amino acids. Trimming at V came to 5 bases and at J to 5 bases, leaving 5 bases not matched to a gene. The germline V gene has CDR1 GTSNPN and CDR2 SVGIG (reference sequence). The repertoire was sequenced with immunoSEQ multiplex PCR; TCRdb's copy has only in-frame clones and lacks some. The sample carries fewer than 600,000 clones, around 77% recorded once. The chain is built from TRBV30 and TRBJ2-7; 8 positions match TRBD1. The sample was PBMCs. This receptor was identified in a woman aged 40-49 years in good health. Some clones in this sample may be carry-over from other donors' samples. The CDR3 here is CAWDRGSDEQYF. The CDR3 DNA reads TGTGCCTGGGACAGGGGCTCGGACGAGCAGTACTTC.